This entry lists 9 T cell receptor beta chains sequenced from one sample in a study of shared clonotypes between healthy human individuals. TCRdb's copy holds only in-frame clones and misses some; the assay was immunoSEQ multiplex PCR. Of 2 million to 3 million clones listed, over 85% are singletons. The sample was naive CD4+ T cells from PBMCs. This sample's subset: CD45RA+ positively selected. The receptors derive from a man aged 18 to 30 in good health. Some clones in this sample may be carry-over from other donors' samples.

The CDR3 nucleotides read TGTGCCGTAGCGGGACCACAAGAGACCCAGTACTTC. Translated, it gives CAVAGPQETQYF. V is TRBV2 and J is TRBJ2-5; TRBD2 aligns across 8 bases. This CDR3 region has 12 residues. Germline CDR1 SNHLY, CDR2 FYNNEI. V was pared by 11 bases and J by 2 bases, with 4 bases of the junction left unmatched.

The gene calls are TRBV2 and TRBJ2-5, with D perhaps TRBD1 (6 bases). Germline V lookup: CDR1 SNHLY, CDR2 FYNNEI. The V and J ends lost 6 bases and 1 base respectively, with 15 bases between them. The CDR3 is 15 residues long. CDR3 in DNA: TGTGCCAGCAGCGGGACAACTTTCATCCAAGAGACCCAGTACTTC. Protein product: CASSGTTFIQETQYF. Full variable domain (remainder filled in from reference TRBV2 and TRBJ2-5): EPEVTQTPSHQVTQMGQEVILRCVPISNHLYFYWYRQILGQKVEFLVSFYNNEISEKSEIFDDQFSVERPDGSNFTLKIRSTKLEDSAMYFCASSGTTFIQETQYFGPGTRLLVL.

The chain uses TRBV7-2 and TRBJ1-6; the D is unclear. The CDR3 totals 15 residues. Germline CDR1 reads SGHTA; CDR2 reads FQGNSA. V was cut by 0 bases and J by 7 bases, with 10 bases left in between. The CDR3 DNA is TGTGCCAGCAGCTTAGCTATCGGCGGGAATTCACCCCTCCACTTT. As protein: CASSLAIGGNSPLHF. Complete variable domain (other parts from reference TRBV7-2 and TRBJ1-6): GAGVSQSPSNKVTEKGKDVELRCDPISGHTALYWYRQSLGQGLEFLIYFQGNSAPDKSGLPSDRFSAERTGGSVSTLTIQRTQQEDSAVYLCASSLAIGGNSPLHFGNGTRLTVT.

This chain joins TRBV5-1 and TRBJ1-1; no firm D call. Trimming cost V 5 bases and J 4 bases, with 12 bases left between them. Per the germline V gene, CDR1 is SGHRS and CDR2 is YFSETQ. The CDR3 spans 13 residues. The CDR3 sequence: CASRIEGGTEAFF. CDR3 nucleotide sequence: TGCGCCAGCAGGATTGAGGGTGGCACTGAAGCTTTCTTT.

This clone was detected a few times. The CDR3, as DNA: TGTGCCAGCTCATCCGAGACAGGGGCCTCTGAAGCTTTCTTT. Translating gives CASSSETGASEAFF. V and J are TRBV18 and TRBJ1-1; TRBD1 agrees at 8 bases. Trimming cost V 5 bases and J 6 bases; bases outside gene matches: 8. Germline CDR1 and CDR2: KGHSH and LQKENI. The CDR3 runs 14 residues.

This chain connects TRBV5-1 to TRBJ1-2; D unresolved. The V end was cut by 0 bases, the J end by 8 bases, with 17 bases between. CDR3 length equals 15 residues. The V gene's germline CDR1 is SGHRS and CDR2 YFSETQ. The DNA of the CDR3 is TGCGCCAGCAGCTTGGGCCCGGAGCTGGAGAGAGGCTACACCTTC. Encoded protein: CASSLGPELERGYTF.

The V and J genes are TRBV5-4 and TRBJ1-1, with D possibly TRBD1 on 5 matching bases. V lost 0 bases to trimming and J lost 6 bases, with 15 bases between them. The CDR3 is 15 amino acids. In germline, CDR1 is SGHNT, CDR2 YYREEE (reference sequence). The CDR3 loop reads CASSLDGHGGAEAFF. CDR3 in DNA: TGTGCCAGCAGCTTGGACGGTCATGGAGGGGCTGAAGCTTTCTTT. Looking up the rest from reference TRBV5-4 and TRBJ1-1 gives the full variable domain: ETGVTQSPTHLIKTRGQQVTLRCSSQSGHNTVSWYQQALGQGPQFIFQYYREEENGRGNFPPRFSGLQFPNYSSELNVNALELDDSALYLCASSLDGHGGAEAFFGQGTRLTVV.

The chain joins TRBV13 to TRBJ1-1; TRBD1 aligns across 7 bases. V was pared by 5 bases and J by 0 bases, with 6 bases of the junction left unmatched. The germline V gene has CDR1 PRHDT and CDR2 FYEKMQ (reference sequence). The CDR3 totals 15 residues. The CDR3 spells CASSPQDRLNTEAFF. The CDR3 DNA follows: TGTGCCAGCAGCCCCCAGGACAGGTTGAACACTGAAGCTTTCTTT.

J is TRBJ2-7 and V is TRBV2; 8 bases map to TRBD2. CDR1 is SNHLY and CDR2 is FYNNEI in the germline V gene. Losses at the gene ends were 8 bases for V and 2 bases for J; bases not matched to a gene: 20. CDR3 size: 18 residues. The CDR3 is CASHSAYGVAGGTYEQYF. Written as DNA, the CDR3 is TGTGCCAGCCACAGCGCCTACGGAGTGGCGGGAGGAACCTACGAGCAGTACTTC. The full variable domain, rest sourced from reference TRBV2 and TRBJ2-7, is EPEVTQTPSHQVTQMGQEVILRCVPISNHLYFYWYRQILGQKVEFLVSFYNNEISEKSEIFDDQFSVERPDGSNFTLKIRSTKLEDSAMYFCASHSAYGVAGGTYEQYFGPGTRLTVT.